One T cell receptor (beta chain) is described in this entry. Its antigen is as yet unknown. TCRdb's table, derived via immunoSEQ multiplex PCR, lists solely in-frame clones and lacks some. This table has tens of thousands of clones, around 74% appearing once. Before sequencing, viral peptide pools were used by the ViraFEST assay to expand antigen-specific CD4+ T cells. The authors isolated CD4+ T cells after 10 days of culture. Among the vaccine recipients, none had a prior SARS-CoV-2 infection, and nucleocapsid antibodies were negative. IL-2 at 8 to 10 IU/ml and peptides at 10 ug/ml were added to cultured PBMC, fewer than 2.5 million per well. There are 12 residues in the CDR3. The ends were cut back, 6 bases at V and 1 base at J, with 6 bases in the middle. CDR1 and CDR2 from the germline V gene are KGHSH and LQKENI. The data originate from a study of vaccination effects on CD4 cells after COVID-19. Study in general: Participants got two doses of BNT162b2 or mRNA-1273 vaccine. Study results and caveats: Vaccine- and infection-induced clones showed marked clonal contraction late following vaccination.

This clonotype originated in a human donor who received a COVID-19 vaccine. The specimen was CD4+ T cells from PBMCs cultured with SARS-CoV-2 spike peptides, collected before COVID-19 vaccination. The chain joins TRBV18 to TRBJ1-1, with D possibly being TRBD1 (5 bases). CDR3 in amino acids: CASSRGNTEAFF. DNA of the CDR3: TGTGCCAGCTCGAGGGGGAACACTGAAGCTTTCTTT.